This TCR beta chain emerged from a study of molecular identifiers for immune sequencing clone quantification. Naive CD8 libraries were made from about 20,000 to 1,000,000 sorted cells, and they used 10%, 30% or 50% RNA. CDR1 and CDR2 (germline): LGHDT, YNNKEL (reference sequence). The CDR3 totals 15 residues. Trimming cost V 1 base and J 3 bases; bases outside gene matches: 4. Previously described methods and listed TCR primers were used for bulk TCR libraries. Each CDR3 protein gets one entry after TCRdb re-called the PCR reads with MiXCR. Of about 70,000 distinct CDR3 sequences in the sample, approximately 18% were seen once. A few counts support this clonotype.

The clonotype originates from a human donor in good health. Some libraries in this study had Jurkat cell RNA spiked in. J is TRBJ2-7 and V is TRBV3-1; 9 bases agree with TRBD2. Sample: naive CD8+ T cells from blood, with Jurkat cell RNA spiked in. Subset given: FACS-sorted CD8+CD4-CCR7+CD45RA+ naive T cells. This CDR3 is CASSQAGTSIYEQYF. The CDR3 bases are TGTGCCAGCAGCCAAGCCGGGACTAGCATCTACGAGCAGTACTTC.